This is a list of T cell receptor beta chains from one sample in a study of regulatory T cells in long-lasting Graves disease. TCRdb re-derived calls from the multiplex PCR reads in MiXCR, one entry per CDR3 protein. The table lists 420,000 or so distinct CDR3 sequences, about 16% of them singletons. These data were also reused for a study on T cells in Graves' hyperthyroidism and ophthalmopathy.

Here the sequenced sample was peripheral blood mononuclear cells (PBMCs), taken at new diagnosis, from a patient treated with antithyroid drugs. The receptor set was obtained from a woman under 30 with Graves disease. CDR3s include the opening cysteine and the closing phenylalanine or tryptophan. D genes are given only for firm matches. Only part of the rows carry a size: once, few, many, or a class if the clone is expanded.

v_gene	d_gene	j_gene	abundance	CDR3aa	CDR3nt
TRBV28	NA	TRBJ1-2	NA	CASSLLGDYSYTF	TGTGCCAGCAGTTTATTAGGGGACTATAGCTACACCTTC
TRBV24-1	TRBD2	TRBJ2-5	many	CATGGGLGGRSETQYF	TGTGCCACCGGCGGGGGGTTAGGGGGGAGATCAGAGACCCAGTACTTC
TRBV28	NA	TRBJ2-7	many	CASSPDPYEQYF	TGTGCCAGCAGCCCCGATCCCTACGAGCAGTACTTC
TRBV6-1	NA	TRBJ1-3	few	CASSEAGWGSGNTIYF	TGTGCCAGCAGTGAAGCGGGTTGGGGCTCTGGAAACACCATATATTTT
TRBV6-2/TRBV6-3	NA	TRBJ2-1	many	CASSRWSSFLDEQFF	TGTGCCAGCAGTCGCTGGTCCTCCTTTTTGGATGAGCAGTTCTTC
TRBV29-1	NA	TRBJ1-1	many	CSVVRGTEAFF	TGCAGCGTTGTACGGGGAACTGAAGCTTTCTTT
TRBV12-3/TRBV12-4	TRBD1	TRBJ2-1	many	CASSGMGQYNEQFF	TGTGCCAGCAGTGGGATGGGACAGTACAATGAGCAGTTCTTC
TRBV6-1	TRBD2	TRBJ2-1	NA	CATRLAGGPYNEQFF	TGTGCCACACGACTAGCGGGAGGGCCCTACAATGAGCAGTTCTTC
TRBV6-2/TRBV6-3	NA	TRBJ1-2	few	CASSYSLDRGYTF	TGTGCCAGCAGTTACTCCCTTGACAGGGGCTACACCTTC
TRBV27	NA	TRBJ1-5	NA	CASSSRARLKGNQPQHF	TGTGCCAGCAGTTCCCGCGCGAGGTTGAAGGGCAATCAGCCCCAGCATTTT
TRBV10-3	TRBD2	TRBJ2-3	many	CAILSTSGQSDTQYF	TGTGCCATTCTTTCGACTAGCGGGCAGTCTGATACGCAGTATTTT
TRBV6-1	TRBD2	TRBJ2-5	many	CASVRTRETQYF	TGTGCCAGCGTTAGGACTAGAGAGACCCAGTACTTC
TRBV5-1	TRBD1	TRBJ2-7	many	CASTLYDRGNEQYF	TGCGCCAGCACCCTATATGACAGGGGCAACGAGCAGTACTTC
TRBV29-1	NA	TRBJ1-5	few	CSAGGTNSNQPQHF	TGCAGCGCTGGGGGCACCAATAGCAATCAGCCCCAGCATTTT
TRBV18	NA	TRBJ1-1	NA	CASSQGKISGNTEAFF	TGTGCCAGCTCACAGGGGAAAATATCGGGGAACACTGAAGCTTTCTTT
TRBV5-1	TRBD2	TRBJ2-1	NA	CASSSLAGGSNEQFF	TGCGCCAGCAGCAGCCTAGCGGGAGGCTCGAATGAGCAGTTCTTC
TRBV10-3	NA	TRBJ1-5	few	CAISEGGNSNQPQHF	TGTGCCATCAGTGAGGGGGGAAATAGCAATCAGCCCCAGCATTTT
TRBV6-5	NA	TRBJ1-1	NA	CASSSPKITGNTEAFF	TGTGCCAGCAGTTCCCCAAAAATTACAGGGAACACTGAAGCTTTCTTT
TRBV20-1	TRBD2	TRBJ2-3	few	CSAGTSGRNTQYF	TGCAGTGCCGGGACTAGCGGGAGAAATACGCAGTATTTT
TRBV20-1	TRBD2	TRBJ2-3	NA	CSAGLLAGATSTDTQYF	TGCAGTGCTGGGTTACTAGCGGGGGCGACCTCCACAGATACGCAGTATTTT
TRBV11-3	TRBD2	TRBJ2-1	many	CASSLASGRWVNEQFF	TGTGCCAGCAGCTTGGCTAGCGGGAGGTGGGTCAATGAGCAGTTCTTC
TRBV30	NA	TRBJ2-5	many	CAWRQGETQYF	TGTGCCTGGAGGCAGGGGGAGACCCAGTACTTC
TRBV7-2	TRBD1	TRBJ1-4	many	CASSPETGNNEKLFF	TGTGCCAGCAGCCCCGAGACAGGGAATAATGAAAAACTGTTTTTT
TRBV20-1	NA	TRBJ1-2	few	CSREIAYGYTF	TGCAGCAGAGAAATTGCCTATGGCTACACCTTC
TRBV15	NA	TRBJ2-5	NA	CATSKERAVPFETQYF	TGTGCCACCAGCAAAGAGCGGGCAGTTCCGTTTGAGACCCAGTACTTC
TRBV7-9	NA	TRBJ2-7	few	CASSLAGSHYEQYF	TGTGCCAGCAGCTTAGCGGGCAGTCACTACGAGCAGTACTTC
TRBV20-1	NA	TRBJ1-1	many	CSARDETVNTEAFF	TGCAGTGCTAGAGATGAGACGGTGAACACTGAAGCTTTCTTT
TRBV30	NA	TRBJ2-7	NA	CAFDRYTYEQYF	TGTGCCTTCGACAGGTACACCTACGAGCAGTACTTC
TRBV27	NA	TRBJ1-2	many	CASSRLWDGGVGYTF	TGTGCCAGCAGCCGCCTCTGGGACGGGGGTGTCGGCTACACCTTC
TRBV7-8	TRBD2	TRBJ2-3	many	CASSLGTSLPDTQYF	TGTGCCAGCAGCCTCGGGACTAGCTTACCCGATACGCAGTATTTT
TRBV20-1	TRBD2	TRBJ2-1	NA	CSARGGLAGITYNEQFF	TGCAGTGCTAGAGGGGGACTAGCGGGGATTACTTACAATGAGCAGTTCTTC
TRBV3-1	TRBD2	TRBJ2-7	many	CASSQAAAGDYEQYF	TGTGCCAGCAGCCAAGCCGCAGCGGGGGACTACGAGCAGTACTTC
TRBV20-1	NA	TRBJ2-7	many	CSASLYILSAGGRKDEQYF	TGCAGTGCTAGCCTCTATATCCTCTCTGCCGGGGGTCGTAAGGACGAGCAGTACTTC
TRBV20-1	TRBD2	TRBJ2-3	few	CSARDLGGRSTDTQYF	TGCAGTGCTAGAGATCTGGGGGGGAGGTCGACAGATACGCAGTATTTT
TRBV18	NA	TRBJ2-1	few	CASSPVRGEESYNEQFF	TGTGCCAGCTCACCGGTTAGGGGGGAGGAATCCTACAATGAGCAGTTCTTC
TRBV20-1	NA	TRBJ1-1	few	CSARGGGGGTEAFF	TGCAGTGCTAGAGGTGGGGGGGGGGGGACTGAAGCTTTCTTT
TRBV28	TRBD1	TRBJ2-1	many	CASIPDRLNEQFF	TGTGCCAGCATCCCGGACAGGCTTAATGAGCAGTTCTTC
TRBV18	NA	TRBJ2-2	many	CASSPLLTGTGELFF	TGTGCCAGCTCACCACTTTTAACAGGAACCGGGGAGCTGTTTTTT
TRBV6-1	TRBD1	TRBJ1-2	few	CASTPGQGNYGYTF	TGTGCCAGCACCCCGGGACAGGGAAACTATGGCTACACCTTC
TRBV13	TRBD2	TRBJ2-7	NA	CASTAHGTSGSRSYVGHF	TGTGCCAGCACTGCACACGGGACTAGCGGGAGCCGATCCTACGTCGGACACTTC
TRBV12-5	NA	TRBJ2-5	many	CASGLGTWETQYF	TGTGCTAGTGGTTTGGGGACTTGGGAGACCCAGTACTTC
TRBV28	TRBD1	TRBJ1-4	few	CASRETGGGKKLFF	TGTGCCAGCAGGGAGACAGGGGGAGGGAAAAAACTGTTTTTT
TRBV11-3	NA	TRBJ1-2	many	CASSLAGSLFYGYTF	TGTGCCAGCAGCTTAGCTGGCAGCCTATTCTATGGCTACACCTTC
TRBV3-1	NA	TRBJ2-7	many	CASSQDRFPDEQYF	TGTGCCAGCAGCCAAGACAGGTTTCCTGACGAGCAGTACTTC
TRBV7-3	TRBD1	TRBJ2-1	NA	CASSLGGQGYNEQFF	TGTGCCAGCAGCTTAGGGGGACAGGGTTACAATGAGCAGTTCTTC
TRBV12-3/TRBV12-4	TRBD1	TRBJ2-1	many	CASSLFWGTGLGRDNEQFF	TGTGCCAGCAGTTTATTTTGGGGGACAGGACTGGGAAGAGACAATGAGCAGTTCTTC
TRBV7-2	NA	TRBJ2-3	many	CASSLILSDTQYF	TGTGCCAGCAGCTTAATCTTGTCAGATACGCAGTATTTT
TRBV19	NA	TRBJ2-5	few	CASSIPGETQYF	TGTGCCAGTAGTATTCCGGGAGAGACCCAGTACTTC
TRBV6-2/TRBV6-3	NA	TRBJ2-3	NA	CASSYSYGVDTQYF	TGTGCCAGCAGTTACTCGTATGGGGTTGATACGCAGTATTTT
TRBV30	TRBD2	TRBJ2-5	many	CAWSVSGLVKTQYF	TGTGCCTGGAGTGTATCGGGACTAGTGAAGACCCAGTACTTC
TRBV6-1	NA	TRBJ2-7	many	CASSDGQSSYEQYF	TGTGCCAGCAGTGACGGGCAGAGCTCCTACGAGCAGTACTTC
TRBV18	TRBD1	TRBJ2-1	many	CASSPTTGAGFDEQFF	TGTGCCAGCTCACCCACGACAGGGGCCGGATTTGATGAGCAGTTCTTC
TRBV5-4	NA	TRBJ2-2	once	CASSLRALQTGELFF	TGTGCCAGCAGCTTGAGGGCGTTGCAAACCGGGGAGCTGTTTTTT